The TCR beta chain under discussion was sequenced for a study of T cell responses to AZD1222 COVID-19 vaccine. Study-level information: Doses given second, at about 4 or about 12 weeks, were pooled.

General study results and limits: Clonal diversity was possibly underestimated, and white British individuals and females predominated among donors. Two AZD1222 administrations were followed by greater Spike-specific TCR breadth and depth.

Concerning this clone itself: Antigen unknown.

Profiling relied on immunoSEQ multiplex PCR, and the TCRdb table lists in-frame clones only, not all of them. The data contain roughly 160,000 clones, 94% of them singletons. V shed 0 bases and J shed 2 bases, with 15 bases lying between them. Germline V gives CDR1 SGDLS, CDR2 YYNGEE. The CDR3 is 16 amino acids. This chain links TRBV9 with TRBJ2-7; D is undetermined. The material was peripheral blood, obtained on day 0 of AZD1222 vaccination. This clonotype was obtained from an adult in good health. Written as DNA, the CDR3 is TGTGCCAGCAGCGTAGAGGCCGACTTTTCGCCCTACGAGCAGTACTTC. This gives the protein CASSVEADFSPYEQYF.